Listed below are T cell receptor beta chains from one sample, sequenced in a study of ipilimumab plus nivolumab after autologous stem cell transplantation. Clones were read by immunoSEQ multiplex PCR, and TCRdb kept only the in-frame ones, dropping some. This sample yields 15,000 to 20,000 clones, of which around 81% are seen a single time; more than 20% belongs to the top ten. The starting material was PBMCs, obtained in a trial of ipilimumab plus nivolumab as post-transplant consolidation. The receptors were gathered from a male donor with diffuse large B-cell lymphoma. Each CDR3 is given with its conserved first and last residue. The D gene is left open where the match is weak. Clone size is not always given. Where it is, it says once, few, many or a class for expanded clones.

cdr3_length: 11; v_call: TRBV7-2; j_call: TRBJ2-7; d_call: NA; clone_size: NA; cdr3_aa: CASSGSYEQYF; cdr3_nt: TGTGCCAGCAGCGGGTCTTACGAGCAGTACTTC
cdr3_length: 15; v_call: TRBV5-1; j_call: TRBJ2-1; d_call: NA; clone_size: NA; cdr3_aa: CASSFDGGPLNEQFF; cdr3_nt: TGCGCCAGCAGCTTTGATGGCGGACCTTTAAATGAGCAGTTCTTC
cdr3_length: 14; v_call: TRBV9; j_call: TRBJ1-2; d_call: NA; clone_size: few; cdr3_aa: CASSVGWLGDGYTF; cdr3_nt: TGTGCCAGCAGCGTAGGTTGGTTGGGGGATGGCTACACCTTC
cdr3_length: 20; v_call: TRBV5-3; j_call: TRBJ2-2; d_call: TRBD2; clone_size: NA; cdr3_aa: CARSLDGETAGPRRTGELFF; cdr3_nt: TGTGCCAGAAGCTTGGATGGGGAGACAGCGGGGCCCCGTCGAACCGGGGAGCTGTTTTTT
cdr3_length: 15; v_call: TRBV2; j_call: TRBJ1-1; d_call: TRBD1; clone_size: NA; cdr3_aa: CASSEATGKNTEAFF; cdr3_nt: TGTGCCAGCAGTGAAGCGACAGGGAAGAACACTGAAGCTTTCTTT
cdr3_length: 15; v_call: TRBV6-1; j_call: TRBJ1-6; d_call: NA; clone_size: few; cdr3_aa: CASMGVRAGSSPLHF; cdr3_nt: TGTGCCAGCATGGGGGTCAGGGCCGGGAGTTCACCCCTCCACTTT
cdr3_length: 13; v_call: TRBV2; j_call: TRBJ1-5; d_call: NA; clone_size: NA; cdr3_aa: CASSVGTLEPQHF; cdr3_nt: TGTGCCAGCAGTGTAGGGACTCTGGAGCCCCAGCATTTT
cdr3_length: 14; v_call: TRBV6-5; j_call: TRBJ1-2; d_call: TRBD1; clone_size: few; cdr3_aa: CASSLGQGRLGYTF; cdr3_nt: TGTGCCAGCAGCCTCGGACAGGGACGATTAGGCTACACCTTC
cdr3_length: 16; v_call: TRBV6-4; j_call: TRBJ2-1; d_call: TRBD1; clone_size: NA; cdr3_aa: CASSTWTGTSYNEQFF; cdr3_nt: TGTGCCAGCAGTACCTGGACAGGGACCTCCTACAATGAGCAGTTCTTC
cdr3_length: 13; v_call: TRBV2; j_call: TRBJ1-1; d_call: NA; clone_size: once; cdr3_aa: CASERTLSTEAFF; cdr3_nt: TGTGCCAGCGAAAGGACTCTCTCCACTGAAGCTTTCTTT
cdr3_length: 13; v_call: TRBV19; j_call: TRBJ1-2; d_call: TRBD1; clone_size: few; cdr3_aa: CATRDRGLGGYTF; cdr3_nt: TGTGCCACGCGAGACAGGGGGCTGGGCGGCTACACCTTC
cdr3_length: 14; v_call: TRBV5-1; j_call: TRBJ2-3; d_call: TRBD1; clone_size: NA; cdr3_aa: CASSLGQSPDTQYF; cdr3_nt: TGCGCCAGCAGCCTGGGACAGAGCCCAGATACGCAGTATTTT
cdr3_length: 15; v_call: TRBV19; j_call: TRBJ2-5; d_call: NA; clone_size: NA; cdr3_aa: CASSITGTNQETQYF; cdr3_nt: TGTGCCAGTAGCATAACCGGGACAAATCAAGAGACCCAGTACTTC
cdr3_length: 16; v_call: TRBV29-1; j_call: TRBJ2-3; d_call: TRBD2; clone_size: NA; cdr3_aa: CSVRLAGGRRTDTQYF; cdr3_nt: TGCAGCGTTAGACTAGCGGGGGGCCGGCGCACAGATACGCAGTATTTT
cdr3_length: 14; v_call: TRBV19; j_call: TRBJ2-7; d_call: NA; clone_size: NA; cdr3_aa: CATDGGLPRGEQYF; cdr3_nt: TGTGCCACCGACGGGGGCCTCCCTAGAGGCGAGCAGTACTTC
cdr3_length: 15; v_call: TRBV11-2; j_call: TRBJ2-1; d_call: NA; clone_size: once; cdr3_aa: CASSSVGGSYNEQFF; cdr3_nt: TGTGCCAGCAGCTCGGTGGGGGGCTCCTACAATGAGCAGTTCTTC
cdr3_length: 14; v_call: TRBV5-1; j_call: TRBJ2-3; d_call: NA; clone_size: NA; cdr3_aa: CASSLGGNTDTQYF; cdr3_nt: TGCGCCAGCAGCTTGGGTGGGAACACAGATACGCAGTATTTT
cdr3_length: 17; v_call: TRBV27; j_call: TRBJ2-3; d_call: TRBD2; clone_size: NA; cdr3_aa: CASSLWGRAGGPDTQYF; cdr3_nt: TGTGCCAGCAGTTTATGGGGCAGAGCGGGGGGGCCCGATACGCAGTATTTT
cdr3_length: 12; v_call: TRBV6-6; j_call: TRBJ1-6; d_call: NA; clone_size: once; cdr3_aa: CASSYRDSPLHF; cdr3_nt: TGTGCCAGCAGTTACAGGGATTCACCCCTCCACTTT
cdr3_length: 13; v_call: TRBV2; j_call: TRBJ1-3; d_call: NA; clone_size: NA; cdr3_aa: CASRRASGNTIYF; cdr3_nt: TGTGCCAGCAGGAGGGCCTCTGGAAACACCATATATTTT
cdr3_length: 16; v_call: TRBV5-4; j_call: TRBJ1-2; d_call: TRBD1; clone_size: NA; cdr3_aa: CASSIDRGSINYGYTF; cdr3_nt: TGTGCCAGCAGTATAGACAGGGGCTCTATTAACTATGGCTACACCTTC
cdr3_length: 14; v_call: TRBV15; j_call: TRBJ2-5; d_call: TRBD2; clone_size: NA; cdr3_aa: CATTIRGGQETQYF; cdr3_nt: TGTGCCACCACGATTCGGGGGGGCCAAGAGACCCAGTACTTC
cdr3_length: 18; v_call: TRBV15; j_call: TRBJ1-5; d_call: TRBD1; clone_size: few; cdr3_aa: CATSTLPGQSRFNQPQHF; cdr3_nt: TGTGCCACCAGCACTCTACCGGGACAGTCGAGATTCAATCAGCCCCAGCATTTT
cdr3_length: 15; v_call: TRBV27; j_call: TRBJ1-5; d_call: NA; clone_size: NA; cdr3_aa: CASSTAGVLGQPQHF; cdr3_nt: TGTGCCAGCAGTACGGCGGGGGTGCTTGGACAGCCCCAGCATTTT
cdr3_length: 14; v_call: TRBV5-6; j_call: TRBJ1-6; d_call: NA; clone_size: NA; cdr3_aa: CASSPRTLGSPLHF; cdr3_nt: TGTGCCAGCAGCCCCCGGACCCTAGGTTCACCCCTCCACTTT
cdr3_length: 14; v_call: TRBV6-5; j_call: TRBJ2-6; d_call: NA; clone_size: NA; cdr3_aa: CASSYQAGANVLTF; cdr3_nt: TGTGCCAGCAGTTATCAGGCTGGGGCCAACGTCCTGACTTTC
cdr3_length: 15; v_call: TRBV7-2; j_call: TRBJ2-3; d_call: NA; clone_size: NA; cdr3_aa: CASSSSVGGLNTQYF; cdr3_nt: TGTGCCAGCAGCTCCTCGGTGGGGGGCTTGAATACGCAGTATTTT
cdr3_length: 13; v_call: TRBV5-6; j_call: TRBJ2-7; d_call: NA; clone_size: NA; cdr3_aa: CASSGRSSYEQYF; cdr3_nt: TGTGCCAGCTCTGGGCGGAGCTCCTACGAGCAGTACTTC
cdr3_length: 15; v_call: TRBV19; j_call: TRBJ1-5; d_call: TRBD1; clone_size: NA; cdr3_aa: CASSIGGQWNQPQHF; cdr3_nt: TGTGCCAGTAGTATCGGGGGACAGTGGAATCAGCCCCAGCATTTT
cdr3_length: 15; v_call: TRBV5-6; j_call: TRBJ1-5; d_call: TRBD1; clone_size: once; cdr3_aa: CASRNRDRVQSAQHF; cdr3_nt: TGTGCCAGCAGGAACCGGGACAGGGTTCAATCAGCCCAGCATTTT
cdr3_length: 15; v_call: TRBV2; j_call: TRBJ2-3; d_call: NA; clone_size: NA; cdr3_aa: CASSPSGSPTDTQYF; cdr3_nt: TGTGCCAGCAGCCCCTCGGGGTCCCCCACAGATACGCAGTATTTT
cdr3_length: 15; v_call: TRBV5-1; j_call: TRBJ2-3; d_call: TRBD2; clone_size: NA; cdr3_aa: CASSFSGGRSDTQYF; cdr3_nt: TGCGCCAGCAGCTTTAGCGGGGGGCGGTCAGATACGCAGTATTTT
cdr3_length: 14; v_call: TRBV6-1; j_call: TRBJ2-7; d_call: NA; clone_size: NA; cdr3_aa: CASSDDGTFYEQYF; cdr3_nt: TGTGCCAGCAGTGACGACGGGACGTTCTACGAGCAGTACTTC
cdr3_length: 13; v_call: TRBV6-5; j_call: TRBJ1-1; d_call: NA; clone_size: NA; cdr3_aa: CASTHGAASEAFF; cdr3_nt: TGTGCCAGCACTCACGGGGCGGCTTCTGAAGCTTTCTTT
cdr3_length: 15; v_call: TRBV15; j_call: TRBJ1-3; d_call: NA; clone_size: NA; cdr3_aa: CATSRYRASGNTIYF; cdr3_nt: TGTGCCACCAGCAGATACAGGGCGTCGGGAAACACCATATATTTT
cdr3_length: 19; v_call: TRBV5-1; j_call: TRBJ2-3; d_call: TRBD2; clone_size: NA; cdr3_aa: CASSFERGGDGRGTDTQYF; cdr3_nt: TGCGCCAGCAGCTTCGAGCGGGGGGGCGACGGGAGGGGCACAGATACGCAGTATTTT
cdr3_length: 15; v_call: TRBV27; j_call: TRBJ2-7; d_call: NA; clone_size: NA; cdr3_aa: CASSWTGLGSYEQYF; cdr3_nt: TGTGCCAGCAGTTGGACGGGACTGGGCTCCTACGAGCAGTACTTC